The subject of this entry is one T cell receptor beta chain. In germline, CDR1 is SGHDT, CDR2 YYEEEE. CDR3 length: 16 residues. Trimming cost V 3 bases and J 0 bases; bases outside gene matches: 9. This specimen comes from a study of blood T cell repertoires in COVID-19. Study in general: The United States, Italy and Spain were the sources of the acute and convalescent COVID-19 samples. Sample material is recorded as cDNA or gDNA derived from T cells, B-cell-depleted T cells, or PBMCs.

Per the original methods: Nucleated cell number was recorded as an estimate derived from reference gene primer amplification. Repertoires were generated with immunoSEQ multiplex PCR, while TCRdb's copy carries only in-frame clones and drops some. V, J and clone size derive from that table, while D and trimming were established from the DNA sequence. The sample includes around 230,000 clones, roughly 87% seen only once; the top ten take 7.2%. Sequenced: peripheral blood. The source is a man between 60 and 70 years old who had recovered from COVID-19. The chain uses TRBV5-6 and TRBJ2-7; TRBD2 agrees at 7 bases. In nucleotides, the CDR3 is TGTGCCAGCAGCTATCGGGGACTATCTAGCTCCTACGAGCAGTACGTC. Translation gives CASSYRGLSSSYEQYV.